Following are 22 T cell receptor beta chains from one sample sequenced in a study of T cells in localized non-small cell lung cancer. TCRdb's copy holds only in-frame clones and misses some; the assay was immunoSEQ multiplex PCR. This table holds some 33,000 clones, about four fifths found once. The sample in question was peripheral blood, obtained before any cancer treatment. Source of these receptors: a male donor aged 60 or over with stage III squamous cell lung carcinoma.

The chain joins TRBV7-2 to TRBJ1-2; 7 bases match TRBD1. Looked up from germline, CDR1 is SGHTA and CDR2 is FQGNSA. The CDR3 spans 13 residues. The V segment lost 3 bases and the J segment 11 bases; nucleotides outside the gene matches: 9. The CDR3 sequence is CASSLTGNGVYTF. The CDR3 bases are TGTGCCAGCAGCTTGACAGGGAACGGGGTTTACACCTTC. Full variable domain (remainder filled in from reference TRBV7-2 and TRBJ1-2): GAGVSQSPSNKVTEKGKDVELRCDPISGHTALYWYRQSLGQGLEFLIYFQGNSAPDKSGLPSDRFSAERTGGSVSTLTIQRTQQEDSAVYLCASSLTGNGVYTFGSGTRLTVV.

The V call is TRBV9, the J call TRBJ2-5; D assignment may be TRBD1 or TRBD2 (5 bases each). The CDR3 sequence is 14 residues long. V shed 4 bases and J shed 7 bases, with 17 bases lying between them. Germline assignment: CDR1 SGDLS and CDR2 YYNGEE. The CDR3 coding sequence is TGTGCCAGCAGCCCTCAGAAAGGGACCGGGACCCAGTACTTC. It yields the protein CASSPQKGTGTQYF.

V and J are TRBV6-1 and TRBJ2-6; D is uncertain. The CDR3 is 18 residues long. Per the germline V gene, CDR1 is MNHNS and CDR2 is SASEGT. Deletions cut 1 base from V and 3 bases from J, with 16 bases between. The CDR3 DNA sequence: TGTGCCAGCAGTGAAGTCTTGTCCCAAAACTATGGGGCCAACGTCCTGACTTTC. Amino acid sequence: CASSEVLSQNYGANVLTF.

CDR3 loop: CSAGTDYEQYF. CDR3 nucleotide sequence: TGCAGTGCCGGGACGGACTACGAGCAGTACTTC. The rearrangement uses TRBV20-1 and TRBJ2-7, with D perhaps assigned TRBD1 or TRBD2 (5 bases each). V lost 6 bases, J lost 3 bases, and 9 bases lay in between. Germline V gives CDR1 DFQATT, CDR2 SNEGSKA (reference sequence). The length of the CDR3 is 11 residues.

The chain is built from TRBV6-5 and TRBJ2-1, with TRBD2 as a possible D gene (5 bases). Trimming took 6 bases from V and 0 from J, leaving 12 bases between them. This CDR3 is built from 15 residues. CDR1 and CDR2 from the germline V gene are MNHEY and SVGAGI. The CDR3 reads CASRFDGGSYNEQFF. The CDR3 nucleotides read TGTGCCAGCAGATTCGACGGAGGCTCCTACAATGAGCAGTTCTTC.

This clone was counted between two and nine times. J is TRBJ2-3 and V is TRBV9; tentatively, D is TRBD1 or TRBD2 (5 bases each). This CDR3 contains 15 residues. The V gene's germline CDR1 is SGDLS and CDR2 YYNGEE. V lost 2 bases, J lost 0 bases, and 10 bases lay in between. CDR3: CASSVGVGSTDTQYF. DNA of the CDR3: TGTGCCAGCAGCGTGGGGGTAGGTAGCACAGATACGCAGTATTTT.

The gene calls are TRBV2 and TRBJ1-6; D is uncertain. The CDR3 has 13 residues. Trimming stripped 7 bases from V and 5 bases from J, with 9 bases between. Per the germline V gene, CDR1 is SNHLY and CDR2 is FYNNEI. The CDR3 bases are TGTGCCAGCAACAATCTAAATAATTCACCCCTCCACTTT. Translation gives CASNNLNNSPLHF. Supplemented by reference TRBV2 and TRBJ1-6, the full variable domain reads EPEVTQTPSHQVTQMGQEVILRCVPISNHLYFYWYRQILGQKVEFLVSFYNNEISEKSEIFDDQFSVERPDGSNFTLKIRSTKLEDSAMYFCASNNLNNSPLHFGNGTRLTVT.

The chain employs TRBV9 and TRBJ2-3; 12 nucleotides align to TRBD2. Germline V lookup: CDR1 SGDLS, CDR2 YYNGEE. J lost 3 bases, V lost 4 bases, and 0 bases had no gene match. CDR3 length: 14 residues. The CDR3 is CASSLAGGTDTQYF. CDR3 bases: TGTGCCAGCAGCCTAGCGGGGGGGACAGATACGCAGTATTTT.

The chain couples TRBV7-3 to TRBJ2-1, with D hard to call. CDR1 is SGHTA and CDR2 is FQGTGA in the germline V gene. Trimming cost V 5 bases and J 5 bases, with 10 bases left between them. The CDR3 has 13 residues. CDR3 sequence reads: CASSPTYNNEQFF. The CDR3 DNA follows: TGTGCCAGCAGCCCGACCTACAACAATGAGCAGTTCTTC.

The chain uses TRBV7-2 and TRBJ2-2; 11 positions agree with TRBD2. Per germline, CDR1 SGHTA and CDR2 FQGNSA. The CDR3 covers 17 residues. Trimming took 4 bases from V and 5 from J; bases not matched to a gene: 9. The CDR3 spells CASSYLGLAVYTGELFF. CDR3 bases: TGTGCCAGCAGCTACCTGGGACTAGCGGTTTATACCGGGGAGCTGTTTTTT.

The chain carries TRBV18 and TRBJ1-2, with D possibly TRBD1 on 5 matching bases. The CDR3 covers 15 residues. Trimming stripped 1 base from V and 4 bases from J, with 13 bases between. Germline CDR1 reads KGHSH; CDR2 reads LQKENI. The CDR3 nucleotides read TGTGCCAGCTCACCACTTCCCAGGGACCCCTATGGCTACACCTTC. The encoded protein is CASSPLPRDPYGYTF.

J is TRBJ1-1 and V is TRBV7-6; a weak D match, TRBD1 (6 bases). Trimming took off 5 bases at V and 1 base at J, with 14 bases between the two ends. CDR1 is SGHVS, CDR2 FNYEAQ, per germline. This CDR3 comprises 15 residues. CDR3 sequence reads: CASSRSRGENTEAFF. CDR3 nucleotide sequence: TGTGCCAGCAGCCGCAGCAGGGGTGAGAACACTGAAGCTTTCTTT. Combining the CDR3 with reference TRBV7-6 and TRBJ1-1 gives the whole variable domain GAGVSQSPRYKVTKRGQDVALRCDPISGHVSLYWYRQALGQGPEFLTYFNYEAQQDKSGLPNDRFSAERPEGSISTLTIQRTEQRDSAMYRCASSRSRGENTEAFFGQGTRLTVV.

CDR3 nucleotide sequence: TGTGCCAGCAGGTCCGGGACCAGCCCAAATCAGCCCCAGCATTTT. Its protein product is CASRSGTSPNQPQHF. The gene calls are TRBV6-5 and TRBJ1-5; perhaps TRBD1 as D (5 bases). Looked up from germline, CDR1 is MNHEY and CDR2 is SVGAGI. This CDR3 region has 15 residues. Trimming removed 6 bases at V and 4 bases at J, with 16 bases between.

The chain couples TRBV7-2 to TRBJ2-1; D perhaps matches TRBD2 (6 bases). The CDR3 spans 16 residues. Germline assignment: CDR1 SGHTA and CDR2 FQGNSA. With 5 bases removed from V and 8 bases from J, the gap between germline ends came to 22 bases. The CDR3 coding sequence is TGTGCCAGCAGCCCCGGGCACGGGAGCGCGGCGCATGAGCAGTTCTTC. Its translation is CASSPGHGSAAHEQFF.

The chain employs TRBV5-1 and TRBJ2-7; 9 bases map to TRBD2. Germline loops: CDR1 SGHRS, CDR2 YFSETQ. The CDR3 runs to 15 residues. Trimming at V came to 3 bases and at J to 2 bases, leaving 6 bases not matched to a gene. The CDR3 coding sequence is TGCGCCAGCAGCTACGGACTAGCGCTAACCTACGAGCAGTACTTC. It is translated as CASSYGLALTYEQYF.

The chain joins TRBV18 to TRBJ2-3; D is unclear. The germline V and J ends were trimmed by 4 bases and 1 base, with 9 bases remaining between them. CDR3 length equals 14 residues. Germline CDR1 and CDR2: KGHSH and LQKENI. The CDR3 here is CASSQTTGTDTQYF. The CDR3 nucleotides read TGTGCCAGCTCACAAACTACGGGCACAGATACGCAGTATTTT.

The chain has TRBV2 and TRBJ2-1, with 10 bases fitting TRBD2. The CDR3 has 14 residues. The germline V gene encodes CDR1 SNHLY and CDR2 FYNNEI. V was pared by 6 bases and J by 9 bases, with 8 bases of the junction left unmatched. This chain's CDR3 is CASSPGLADGEQFF. The CDR3 DNA reads as TGTGCCAGCAGCCCCGGACTAGCGGACGGTGAGCAGTTCTTC. The full variable domain, completed using reference TRBV2 and TRBJ2-1, is EPEVTQTPSHQVTQMGQEVILRCVPISNHLYFYWYRQILGQKVEFLVSFYNNEISEKSEIFDDQFSVERPDGSNFTLKIRSTKLEDSAMYFCASSPGLADGEQFFGPGTRLTVL.

This clone was detected a few times. The rearrangement joins TRBV27 to TRBJ2-5; D might be TRBD2 (5 bases). V shed 0 bases and J shed 3 bases, with 14 bases lying between them. There are 16 residues in the CDR3. Looked up from germline, CDR1 is MNHEY and CDR2 is SMNVEV (reference sequence). This CDR3 reads CASSLSGGRQKETQYF. The CDR3 nucleotides read TGTGCCAGCAGTTTATCAGGAGGCCGACAAAAAGAGACCCAGTACTTC.

This sequence joins TRBV29-1 and TRBJ2-7; D is uncertain. V lost 6 bases to trimming and J lost 0 bases, with 9 bases between them. The CDR3 is 12 residues long. Looked up from germline, CDR1 is SQVTM and CDR2 is ANQGSEA. DNA of the CDR3: TGCAGCGTCGGACGGAGCTCCTACGAGCAGTACTTC. Its translation: CSVGRSSYEQYF.

V gene TRBV5-4 combines with J gene TRBJ2-3; weak D call: TRBD2 (6 bases). V dropped 5 bases and J dropped 0 bases, with 13 bases sitting between them. The CDR3 has 15 amino acids. The germline V gene encodes CDR1 SGHNT and CDR2 YYREEE (reference sequence). CDR3 coding DNA: TGTGCCAGCAGGAGATATGGGGGGAGCACAGATACGCAGTATTTT. This gives the protein CASRRYGGSTDTQYF.

This clone was recorded only once. The chain couples TRBV7-6 to TRBJ2-3; D uncertain. Germline V CDR1 and CDR2: SGHVS, FNYEAQ. The CDR3 contains 12 residues. Trimming took off 1 base at V and 3 bases at J, with 2 bases between the two ends. CDR3 nucleotide sequence: TGTGCCAGCAGCTTAGGGACAGATACGCAGTATTTT. It yields the protein CASSLGTDTQYF.

This clone was seen only a few times. CDR3 sequence (DNA): TGTGCTAGTGGTTTGGCAGGGGGACAGATGAACACTGAAGCTTTCTTT. This gives the protein CASGLAGGQMNTEAFF. The chain uses TRBV12-5 and TRBJ1-1, with 7 bases aligning to TRBD1. In germline, CDR1 is LGHNT, CDR2 FRNRAP. The ends lost 1 base at V and 0 bases at J; junction bases unmatched: 5. The CDR3 length is 16 residues.